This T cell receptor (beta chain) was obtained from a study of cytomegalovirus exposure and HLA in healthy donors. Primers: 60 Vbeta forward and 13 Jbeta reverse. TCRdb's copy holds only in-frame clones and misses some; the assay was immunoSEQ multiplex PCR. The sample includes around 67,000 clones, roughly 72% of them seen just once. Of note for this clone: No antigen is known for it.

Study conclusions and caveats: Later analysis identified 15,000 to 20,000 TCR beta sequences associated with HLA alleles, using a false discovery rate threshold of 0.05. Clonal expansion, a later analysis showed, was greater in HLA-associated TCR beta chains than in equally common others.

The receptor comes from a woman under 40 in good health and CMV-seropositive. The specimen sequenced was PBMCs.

The CDR3 DNA is TGCGCCAGCAGCGCCAGGCCCAATTATGGCTACACCTTC. Amino acids: CASSARPNYGYTF. The chain recombines TRBV5-1 with TRBJ1-2; D unclear. There are 13 residues in the CDR3. Trimming pared 4 bases from V and 5 bases from J, leaving 12 bases between. Germline V CDR1 and CDR2: SGHRS, YFSETQ.